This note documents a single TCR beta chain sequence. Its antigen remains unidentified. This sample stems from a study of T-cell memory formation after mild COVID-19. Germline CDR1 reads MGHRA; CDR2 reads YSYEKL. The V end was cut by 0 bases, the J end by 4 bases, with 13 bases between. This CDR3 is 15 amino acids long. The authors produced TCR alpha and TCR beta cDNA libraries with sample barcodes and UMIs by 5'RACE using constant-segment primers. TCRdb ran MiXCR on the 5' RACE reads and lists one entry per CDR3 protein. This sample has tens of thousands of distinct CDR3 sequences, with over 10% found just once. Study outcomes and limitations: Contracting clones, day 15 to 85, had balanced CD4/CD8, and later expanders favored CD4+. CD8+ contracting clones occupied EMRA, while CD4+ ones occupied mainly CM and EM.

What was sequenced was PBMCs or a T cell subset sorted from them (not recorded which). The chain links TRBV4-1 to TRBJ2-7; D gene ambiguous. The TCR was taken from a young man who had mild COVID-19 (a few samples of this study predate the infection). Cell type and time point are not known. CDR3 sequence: CASSQEAAPGYEQYF. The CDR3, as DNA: TGCGCCAGCAGCCAAGAGGCCGCACCGGGTTACGAGCAGTACTTC.